Listed below are T cell receptor beta chains from one sample, sequenced in a study of T-cell memory formation after mild COVID-19. Each CDR3 protein is one row after TCRdb ran MiXCR on the 5' RACE reads. The profile shows 580,000 or so distinct CDR3 sequences, 15% to 20% of them singletons. Sequencing was performed on PBMCs or a T cell subset sorted from them (not recorded which). The receptors originated from an adult woman who had mild COVID-19 (a few samples of this study predate the infection). Cell type and time point are not known. CDR3s include the opening cysteine and the closing phenylalanine or tryptophan. Each record gives: D gene, clone size, J gene, V gene, CDR3 protein, CDR3 DNA. A D gene is named only where the DNA matches it firmly. Not every row has a clone size; where given, it reads once, few, many or a size class.

D gene: -
clone size: few
J gene: TRBJ1-3
V gene: TRBV5-1
CDR3 protein: CASSLDAAGNTIYF
CDR3 DNA: TGCGCCAGCAGCTTGGACGCAGCTGGAAACACCATATATTTT

D gene: -
clone size: -
J gene: TRBJ2-5
V gene: TRBV27
CDR3 protein: CASSYRTAKETQYF
CDR3 DNA: TGTGCCAGCAGTTATCGAACAGCGAAAGAGACCCAGTACTTC

D gene: -
clone size: -
J gene: TRBJ2-1
V gene: TRBV14
CDR3 protein: CASSQDQGRAREQFF
CDR3 DNA: TGTGCCAGCAGCCAAGATCAGGGCAGGGCGCGTGAGCAGTTCTTC

D gene: -
clone size: many
J gene: TRBJ1-2
V gene: TRBV27
CDR3 protein: CASSFRGYNYGYTF
CDR3 DNA: TGTGCCAGCAGTTTCCGGGGCTATAACTATGGCTACACCTTC

D gene: -
clone size: -
J gene: TRBJ2-3
V gene: TRBV5-1
CDR3 protein: CASSSQQDSTDTQYF
CDR3 DNA: TGCGCCAGCAGCTCCCAACAGGACAGCACAGATACGCAGTATTTT

D gene: TRBD2
clone size: -
J gene: TRBJ2-2
V gene: TRBV5-4
CDR3 protein: CASTQQAGVAGELFF
CDR3 DNA: TGTGCCAGCACCCAGCAAGCGGGAGTCGCCGGGGAGCTGTTTTTT

D gene: -
clone size: many
J gene: TRBJ2-7
V gene: TRBV3-1
CDR3 protein: CASSQDLAGYEQYF
CDR3 DNA: TGTGCCAGCAGCCAAGATCTGGCAGGCTACGAGCAGTACTTC

D gene: TRBD2
clone size: -
J gene: TRBJ2-1
V gene: TRBV2
CDR3 protein: CASSISSGGDNEQFF
CDR3 DNA: TGTGCCAGCAGTATATCTAGCGGGGGAGACAATGAGCAGTTCTTC

D gene: TRBD2
clone size: few
J gene: TRBJ2-1
V gene: TRBV27
CDR3 protein: CASSTTSGSLLVYNEQFF
CDR3 DNA: TGTGCCAGCAGTACGACTAGCGGGAGCCTTCTCGTATACAATGAGCAGTTCTTC

D gene: -
clone size: few
J gene: TRBJ2-4
V gene: TRBV7-2
CDR3 protein: CASSLARAKNIQYF
CDR3 DNA: TGTGCCAGCAGCTTAGCGAGGGCCAAAAACATTCAGTACTTC

D gene: -
clone size: -
J gene: TRBJ1-1
V gene: TRBV19
CDR3 protein: CASSPLGADTEAFF
CDR3 DNA: TGTGCCAGTAGTCCCTTGGGGGCGGACACTGAAGCTTTCTTT

D gene: -
clone size: few
J gene: TRBJ2-3
V gene: TRBV6-6
CDR3 protein: CASSYIGTGEDTQYF
CDR3 DNA: TGTGCCAGCAGTTATATAGGGACCGGAGAAGATACGCAGTATTTT

D gene: TRBD1
clone size: -
J gene: TRBJ1-2
V gene: TRBV19
CDR3 protein: CATPGTGGDYGYTF
CDR3 DNA: TGTGCCACCCCCGGAACAGGGGGGGACTATGGCTACACCTTC

D gene: -
clone size: few
J gene: TRBJ2-6
V gene: TRBV7-5
CDR3 protein: CISVPEGGTGSVGANVLTF
CDR3 DNA: -

D gene: -
clone size: -
J gene: TRBJ1-1
V gene: TRBV14
CDR3 protein: CASSPGHWEGTEAFF
CDR3 DNA: TGTGCCAGCAGCCCCGGACACTGGGAAGGCACTGAAGCTTTCTTT

D gene: TRBD2
clone size: -
J gene: TRBJ2-3
V gene: TRBV6-5
CDR3 protein: CASWTGGPSDTQYF
CDR3 DNA: TGTGCCAGCTGGACGGGGGGGCCGTCAGATACGCAGTATTTT

D gene: TRBD2
clone size: few
J gene: TRBJ2-7
V gene: TRBV27
CDR3 protein: CASSLEGLLAEDPGGPYEQYF
CDR3 DNA: TGTGCCAGCAGTTTAGAAGGGTTACTAGCGGAAGATCCCGGAGGTCCTTACGAGCAGTACTTC

D gene: -
clone size: few
J gene: TRBJ1-1
V gene: TRBV4-1
CDR3 protein: CASSQDSAGRTEAFF
CDR3 DNA: TGCGCCAGCAGCCAAGATTCGGCAGGAAGGACTGAAGCTTTCTTT

D gene: -
clone size: -
J gene: TRBJ2-7
V gene: TRBV6-2/TRBV6-3
CDR3 protein: CASSYSILYEQYF
CDR3 DNA: TGTGCCAGCAGTTACTCGATTTTATACGAGCAGTACTTC

D gene: -
clone size: few
J gene: TRBJ1-1
V gene: TRBV4-1
CDR3 protein: CASSQGAGALNTEAFF
CDR3 DNA: TGCGCCAGCAGCCAAGGAGCCGGGGCCTTGAACACTGAAGCTTTCTTT

D gene: TRBD1
clone size: -
J gene: TRBJ1-2
V gene: TRBV27
CDR3 protein: CASKPGQGIYGYTF
CDR3 DNA: TGTGCCAGCAAACCGGGACAGGGGATCTATGGCTACACCTTC

D gene: TRBD1
clone size: few
J gene: TRBJ2-1
V gene: TRBV7-9
CDR3 protein: CASSFTGTVVNEQFF
CDR3 DNA: TGTGCCAGCAGCTTTACTGGGACAGTAGTCAATGAGCAGTTCTTC

D gene: TRBD1
clone size: many
J gene: TRBJ1-1
V gene: TRBV12-3/TRBV12-4
CDR3 protein: CASSPTGRTEAFF
CDR3 DNA: TGTGCCAGCAGTCCGACAGGGAGGACTGAAGCTTTCTTT

D gene: TRBD1
clone size: few
J gene: TRBJ2-7
V gene: TRBV6-2/TRBV6-3
CDR3 protein: CASRPQGRSGDEQYF
CDR3 DNA: TGTGCCAGCAGACCACAGGGGCGGTCCGGGGACGAGCAGTACTTC

D gene: -
clone size: -
J gene: TRBJ2-3
V gene: TRBV27
CDR3 protein: CASSRYRATSTDTQYF
CDR3 DNA: TGTGCCAGCAGTCGCTACAGGGCCACTAGCACAGATACGCAGTATTTT

D gene: -
clone size: -
J gene: TRBJ1-4
V gene: TRBV4-1
CDR3 protein: CASSQVGGAREKLFF
CDR3 DNA: TGCGCCAGCAGCCAAGTCGGGGGCGCGAGAGAAAAACTGTTTTTT

D gene: -
clone size: -
J gene: TRBJ1-2
V gene: TRBV3-1
CDR3 protein: CASSQEGRFFYGYTF
CDR3 DNA: TGTGCCAGCAGCCAAGAAGGCAGATTCTTCTATGGCTACACCTTC

D gene: TRBD2
clone size: few
J gene: TRBJ2-5
V gene: TRBV5-1
CDR3 protein: CASRLSGHPGETQYF
CDR3 DNA: TGCGCCAGCAGACTTAGCGGGCATCCGGGGGAGACCCAGTACTTC

D gene: TRBD2
clone size: -
J gene: TRBJ2-1
V gene: TRBV29-1
CDR3 protein: CSVDGSGTTTTEQFF
CDR3 DNA: TGCAGCGTAGACGGGTCTGGGACTACCACAACCGAGCAGTTCTTC

D gene: TRBD1
clone size: -
J gene: TRBJ1-5
V gene: TRBV7-8
CDR3 protein: CASSPRTGVWNIHSNQPQHF
CDR3 DNA: TGTGCCAGCAGCCCGAGGACAGGTGTATGGAATATCCATAGCAATCAGCCCCAGCATTTT

D gene: TRBD2
clone size: -
J gene: TRBJ2-5
V gene: TRBV20-1
CDR3 protein: CSATLAGPGQETQYF
CDR3 DNA: TGCAGTGCAACCCTAGCGGGGCCCGGGCAAGAGACCCAGTACTTC

D gene: -
clone size: few
J gene: TRBJ1-2
V gene: TRBV12-3/TRBV12-4
CDR3 protein: CASSWGRDYGYTF
CDR3 DNA: TGTGCCAGCAGCTGGGGGAGAGACTATGGCTACACCTTC

D gene: -
clone size: few
J gene: TRBJ2-1
V gene: TRBV20-1
CDR3 protein: CSARDLETGREQFF
CDR3 DNA: TGCAGTGCTAGAGATCTCGAAACAGGGAGAGAGCAGTTCTTC

D gene: TRBD2
clone size: few
J gene: TRBJ2-3
V gene: TRBV5-1
CDR3 protein: CASSLLLAVGDTQYF
CDR3 DNA: TGCGCCAGCAGCTTACTACTAGCGGTGGGAGATACGCAGTATTTT

D gene: TRBD1
clone size: -
J gene: TRBJ2-7
V gene: TRBV5-1
CDR3 protein: CASSSGQGPDEQYF
CDR3 DNA: TGCGCCAGCAGCTCCGGACAGGGTCCTGACGAGCAGTACTTC

D gene: -
clone size: -
J gene: TRBJ2-2
V gene: TRBV4-2
CDR3 protein: CASSQDPISNTGELFF
CDR3 DNA: TGTGCCAGCAGCCAAGATCCTATAAGCAACACCGGGGAGCTGTTTTTT

D gene: TRBD1
clone size: -
J gene: TRBJ2-3
V gene: TRBV7-6
CDR3 protein: CASSSRTGVEADTQYF
CDR3 DNA: TGTGCCAGCAGCTCCCGGACAGGGGTAGAGGCAGATACGCAGTATTTT

D gene: TRBD2
clone size: -
J gene: TRBJ2-7
V gene: TRBV5-6
CDR3 protein: CASTVGGMKSYEQYF
CDR3 DNA: TGTGCCAGTACCGTCGGGGGGATGAAATCCTACGAGCAGTACTTC

D gene: -
clone size: few
J gene: TRBJ2-3
V gene: TRBV9
CDR3 protein: CASSAATPGTDTQYF
CDR3 DNA: TGTGCCAGCAGCGCCGCAACCCCCGGCACAGATACGCAGTATTTT

D gene: -
clone size: many
J gene: TRBJ2-3
V gene: TRBV29-1
CDR3 protein: CSVEGGDTQYF
CDR3 DNA: TGCAGCGTTGAGGGAGGCGATACGCAGTATTTT

D gene: -
clone size: few
J gene: TRBJ2-7
V gene: TRBV9
CDR3 protein: CASSVAENYEQYF
CDR3 DNA: TGTGCCAGCAGCGTAGCGGAGAACTACGAGCAGTACTTC

D gene: TRBD2
clone size: few
J gene: TRBJ2-5
V gene: TRBV7-2
CDR3 protein: CASSLDASGRTKYF
CDR3 DNA: TGTGCCAGCAGCTTGGACGCTAGCGGGAGGACCAAGTACTTC

D gene: TRBD2
clone size: -
J gene: TRBJ2-3
V gene: TRBV24-1
CDR3 protein: CATSGHLAGSGTDTQYF
CDR3 DNA: TGTGCCACCAGTGGTCACCTAGCGGGATCCGGGACAGATACGCAGTATTTT

D gene: TRBD1
clone size: few
J gene: TRBJ2-7
V gene: TRBV12-3/TRBV12-4
CDR3 protein: CASSSRDRGEYEQYF
CDR3 DNA: TGTGCCAGCAGTTCCCGGGACAGGGGTGAGTACGAGCAGTACTTC

D gene: -
clone size: -
J gene: TRBJ1-2
V gene: TRBV5-1
CDR3 protein: CASSPMGQGPYGYTF
CDR3 DNA: TGCGCCAGCAGCCCTATGGGGCAGGGACCCTATGGCTACACCTTC

D gene: -
clone size: -
J gene: TRBJ2-3
V gene: TRBV4-3
CDR3 protein: CASSSTRDIRTDTQYF
CDR3 DNA: TGCGCCAGCAGCTCAACCCGGGACATCCGCACAGATACGCAGTATTTT

D gene: TRBD2
clone size: -
J gene: TRBJ2-3
V gene: TRBV5-1
CDR3 protein: CASSAGLAGGFTDTQYF
CDR3 DNA: TGCGCCAGCAGCGCCGGACTAGCGGGGGGCTTTACAGATACGCAGTATTTT

D gene: -
clone size: -
J gene: TRBJ2-5
V gene: TRBV5-1
CDR3 protein: CASRATATIQETQYF
CDR3 DNA: TGCGCCAGCCGGGCGACAGCGACTATCCAAGAGACCCAGTACTTC

D gene: -
clone size: few
J gene: TRBJ2-7
V gene: TRBV7-9
CDR3 protein: CASSSSLEQYF
CDR3 DNA: TGTGCCAGCAGCTCGTCGCTTGAGCAGTACTTC

D gene: TRBD2
clone size: -
J gene: TRBJ2-1
V gene: TRBV7-9
CDR3 protein: CASTSPGLAWNEQFF
CDR3 DNA: TGTGCCAGCACCTCCCCGGGACTAGCGTGGAATGAGCAGTTCTTC

D gene: TRBD1
clone size: -
J gene: TRBJ1-6
V gene: TRBV18
CDR3 protein: CASSPGQGRNSPLHF
CDR3 DNA: TGTGCCAGCTCACCGGGACAGGGGAGAAATTCACCCCTCCACTTT

D gene: -
clone size: few
J gene: TRBJ1-2
V gene: TRBV15
CDR3 protein: CATSREQAGNYGYTF
CDR3 DNA: TGTGCCACCAGCAGAGAGCAGGCAGGCAACTATGGCTACACCTTC

D gene: TRBD1
clone size: few
J gene: TRBJ2-3
V gene: TRBV7-2
CDR3 protein: CASSPQGQRTDTQYF
CDR3 DNA: TGTGCCAGCAGCCCTCAGGGACAGCGCACAGATACGCAGTATTTT

D gene: TRBD2
clone size: -
J gene: TRBJ2-3
V gene: TRBV6-2/TRBV6-3
CDR3 protein: CASSSRLAGYGYTDTQYF
CDR3 DNA: TGTGCCAGCAGTTCTCGGCTAGCGGGATACGGGTACACAGATACGCAGTATTTT

D gene: TRBD1
clone size: few
J gene: TRBJ2-1
V gene: TRBV7-2
CDR3 protein: CASSLAGTGGTYNEQFF
CDR3 DNA: TGTGCCAGCAGCTTAGCAGGGACAGGGGGGACCTACAATGAGCAGTTCTTC

D gene: -
clone size: -
J gene: TRBJ2-2
V gene: TRBV24-1
CDR3 protein: CATSWGTGELFF
CDR3 DNA: TGTGCCACCAGTTGGGGCACCGGGGAGCTGTTTTTT

D gene: TRBD1
clone size: -
J gene: TRBJ2-1
V gene: TRBV2
CDR3 protein: CAGARQGMGSGEQFF
CDR3 DNA: TGTGCCGGGGCCCGACAGGGGATGGGGTCGGGTGAGCAGTTCTTC

D gene: -
clone size: -
J gene: TRBJ1-1
V gene: TRBV15
CDR3 protein: CATSRDKRTANTEAFF
CDR3 DNA: TGTGCCACCAGCAGAGATAAGAGGACAGCGAATACTGAAGCTTTCTTT

D gene: -
clone size: -
J gene: TRBJ2-2
V gene: TRBV7-3
CDR3 protein: CASSPWGVTGSYEENTGELFF
CDR3 DNA: TGTGCCAGCAGCCCCTGGGGGGTCACCGGAAGTTATGAGGAGAACACCGGGGAGCTGTTTTTT

D gene: -
clone size: -
J gene: TRBJ2-5
V gene: TRBV6-2/TRBV6-3
CDR3 protein: CASSRPLGARETQYF
CDR3 DNA: TGTGCCAGCAGCCGCCCCTTAGGCGCAAGGGAGACCCAGTACTTC